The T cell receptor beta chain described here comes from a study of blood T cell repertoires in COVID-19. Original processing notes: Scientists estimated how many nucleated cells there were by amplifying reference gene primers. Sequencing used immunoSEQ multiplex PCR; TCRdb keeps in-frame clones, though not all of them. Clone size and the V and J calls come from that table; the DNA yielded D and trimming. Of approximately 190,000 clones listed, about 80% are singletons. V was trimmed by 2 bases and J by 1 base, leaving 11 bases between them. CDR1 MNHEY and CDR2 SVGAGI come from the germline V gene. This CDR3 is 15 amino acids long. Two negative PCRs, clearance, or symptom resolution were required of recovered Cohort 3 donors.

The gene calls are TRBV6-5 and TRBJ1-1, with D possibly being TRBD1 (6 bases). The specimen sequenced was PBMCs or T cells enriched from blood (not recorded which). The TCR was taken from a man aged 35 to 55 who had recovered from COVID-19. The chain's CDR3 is CASSYVGGGNTEAFF. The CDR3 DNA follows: TGTGCCAGCAGTTACGTGGGAGGGGGGAACACTGAAGCTTTCTTT.